A selection of T cell receptor beta chains follows, all from one sample in a study of cytomegalovirus exposure and HLA in healthy donors. Here immunoSEQ multiplex PCR was the method, and the copy in TCRdb shows in-frame clones only, minus some. The table has more than 150,000 clones, over 65% seen once. The sample was PBMCs. These receptors originate from a woman aged 45-59 years in good health and CMV-seropositive. Both conserved end residues are part of each CDR3. A D gene is named only where the DNA matches it firmly. Expanded clones are given a class, and other clones once, few, many or no size at all.

v_gene	j_gene	abundance	d_gene	CDR3nt	CDR3aa
TRBV4-2	TRBJ1-1	NA	TRBD1	TGTGCCAGCAGCCAAGACGTGGACAGGCTTCCAGAAGCTTTCTTT	CASSQDVDRLPEAFF
TRBV6-6	TRBJ2-7	NA	NA	TGTGCCAGCAGCTACACAGCCACCTACGAGCAGTACTTC	CASSYTATYEQYF
TRBV11-3	TRBJ2-4	NA	NA	TGTGCCAGCAGCTTATATGCAGACTTTAAAAACATTCAGTACTTC	CASSLYADFKNIQYF
TRBV11-2	TRBJ1-3	few	NA	TGTGCCAGCAGCCCCTCTGCGGGAGGGTCCGGAAACACCATATATTTT	CASSPSAGGSGNTIYF
TRBV6-6	TRBJ2-2	NA	TRBD1	TGTGCCAGCAGGAGGACAGGGAACACCGGGGAGCTGTTTTTT	CASRRTGNTGELFF
TRBV6-5	TRBJ2-2	NA	TRBD2	TGTGCCACCGGCACCGGGGGGGTATGGGCCGGGGAGCTGTTTTTT	CATGTGGVWAGELFF
TRBV2	TRBJ2-3	NA	TRBD1	TGTGCCAGCAGTGAGACGGACAGGGGTAGGGGTACGCAGTATTTT	CASSETDRGRGTQYF
TRBV7-2	TRBJ1-2	NA	TRBD1	TGTGCCAGCAGCGCCGGGACAGAGATTCGGGGCTACACCTTC	CASSAGTEIRGYTF
TRBV4-1	TRBJ2-5	NA	TRBD1	TGCGCCAGCAGCCGAATCGACAGGGGGCGTAAAGAGACCCAGTACTTC	CASSRIDRGRKETQYF
TRBV18	TRBJ2-7	NA	NA	TGTGCCAGCTCACCTAATTCACAGGGCCACGAGCAGTACTTC	CASSPNSQGHEQYF
TRBV7-2	TRBJ2-2	NA	NA	TGTGCCAGCAGCCGGTACACCGGGGAGCTGTTTTTT	CASSRYTGELFF
TRBV4-1	TRBJ2-7	NA	NA	TGCGCCAGCAGCCAAGAGTGGGACATCTCCTACGAGCAGTACTTC	CASSQEWDISYEQYF
TRBV6-6	TRBJ1-4	few	NA	TGTGCCAGCAGTGCCAGGGTAGGGTCGGAAAAACTGTTTTTT	CASSARVGSEKLFF
TRBV5-1	TRBJ2-3	few	NA	TGCGCCAGCAGTGAGGGCCGCACAGATACGCAGTATTTT	CASSEGRTDTQYF
TRBV7-9	TRBJ2-5	NA	TRBD2	TGTGCCAGCAGCGCCGGGACTACGAGGGAGACCCAGTACTTC	CASSAGTTRETQYF
TRBV27	TRBJ2-3	NA	NA	TGTGCCAGCAGTAGTGCGGAGAGCACAGATACGCAGTATTTT	CASSSAESTDTQYF
TRBV5-4	TRBJ2-5	NA	NA	TGTGCCAGCAGCTTGCTCCCTAGCCGGGAAGAGACCCAGTACTTC	CASSLLPSREETQYF
TRBV7-9	TRBJ2-1	NA	TRBD1	TGTGCCAGCAGCACAACTGAACCCGGACAGGGGCTCCATTACAATGAGCAGTTCTTC	CASSTTEPGQGLHYNEQFF
TRBV11-3	TRBJ1-1	NA	NA	TGTGCCAGCAGCTTAGATATAACAGGAAGAGCTTTCTTT	CASSLDITGRAFF
TRBV30	TRBJ2-5	NA	NA	TGTGCCTGGAGTGTACTTACTAGCTTGGGAGAGACCCAGTACTTC	CAWSVLTSLGETQYF
TRBV10-3	TRBJ2-1	NA	NA	TGTGCCATCAGGGGTACAGGGTCCTACAATGAGCAGTTCTTC	CAIRGTGSYNEQFF
TRBV18	TRBJ2-7	NA	NA	TGTGCCAGCTCACCGCAGGACTACGAGCAGTACTTC	CASSPQDYEQYF
TRBV10-3	TRBJ1-1	few	NA	TGTGCCATCAGTGAGTCCGAGGGGAACACTGAAGCTTTCTTT	CAISESEGNTEAFF
TRBV6-6	TRBJ2-7	NA	NA	TGTGCCAGCAGCCCGACAGGAAGCTCCTACGAGCAGTACTTC	CASSPTGSSYEQYF
TRBV7-9	TRBJ2-3	few	NA	TGTGCCAGCAGGCAGCGGACCCACACAGATACGCAGTATTTT	CASRQRTHTDTQYF
TRBV11-2	TRBJ2-3	NA	NA	TGTGCCAGCAGCTTAGACCCTCCCGGTATGTTCGCGGAGGGCACAGATACGCAGTATTTT	CASSLDPPGMFAEGTDTQYF
TRBV28	TRBJ2-3	NA	TRBD2	TGTGCCTCCGTGCGGGGGAGGGATACGCAGTATTTT	CASVRGRDTQYF
TRBV7-9	TRBJ2-5	NA	NA	TGTGCCAGCAGCTTAGGGTTCGGTTGGGGGAGGACCCAAGAGACCCAGTACTTC	CASSLGFGWGRTQETQYF
TRBV7-9	TRBJ1-1	NA	TRBD1	TGTGCCAGCAGCTCGACCGGGACAGGGAACACTGAAGCTTTCTTT	CASSSTGTGNTEAFF
TRBV19	TRBJ2-1	NA	TRBD2	TGTGCCAGTAGTATATCCGGGACTAGCGGGGGGGCCCATGAGCAGTTCTTC	CASSISGTSGGAHEQFF
TRBV19	TRBJ2-5	NA	NA	TGTGCCAGTAGTATGGGACTCCTCCAAGAGACCCAGTACTTC	CASSMGLLQETQYF
TRBV7-9	TRBJ1-2	NA	NA	TGTGCCAGCAGCTTAGCTGGCGGGAAGGGCTACACCTTC	CASSLAGGKGYTF
TRBV19	TRBJ2-1	NA	TRBD2	TGTGCCAGTCAAACTAGCGGGATTGGTAATGAGCAGTTCTTC	CASQTSGIGNEQFF
TRBV5-1	TRBJ2-7	once	TRBD1	TGCGCCAGCAGCTTGTGGGACAGGGGTACCTACGAGCAGTACTTC	CASSLWDRGTYEQYF
TRBV2	TRBJ2-3	NA	NA	TGTGCCAGCAGTGAGGAGGGCACGAGCACAGATACGCAGTATTTT	CASSEEGTSTDTQYF
TRBV7-3	TRBJ2-1	NA	TRBD2	TGTGCCAGCAGCTTAATCTCCAGCGGGGGGGCCGGAGTGGAAAATGAGCAGTTCTTC	CASSLISSGGAGVENEQFF
TRBV6-1	TRBJ1-5	few	NA	TGTGCCACCACGCTGGAGAGCAATCAGCCCCAGCATTTT	CATTLESNQPQHF
TRBV6-4	TRBJ2-7	NA	TRBD2	TGTGCCAGCAGCGGGGGGGAACAGGGTAAGAACTACGAGCAGTACTTC	CASSGGEQGKNYEQYF
TRBV19	TRBJ2-2	once	TRBD2	TGTGCCAGTAAACTAGCGGGGGTGGGGGGGAACACCGGGGAGCTGTTTTTT	CASKLAGVGGNTGELFF
TRBV6-1	TRBJ2-1	NA	NA	NA	CASSVGQGIINERFF
TRBV5-4	TRBJ2-1	NA	TRBD1	TGTGCCAGCAGCACGGGACAGGGGGTGTACAATGAGCAGTTCTTC	CASSTGQGVYNEQFF
TRBV18	TRBJ2-7	NA	TRBD1	TGTGCCAGCTCACCCGGGACAGGCTCCTACGAGCAGTACTTC	CASSPGTGSYEQYF
TRBV5-4	TRBJ1-2	NA	NA	TGTGCCAGCAGCTGGGCAGGGTCACCTAACTATGGCTACACCTTC	CASSWAGSPNYGYTF
TRBV28	TRBJ2-2	NA	TRBD2	TGTGCCAGCAGTTTACGCGGGGGGGGCGGGGAGCTGTTTTTT	CASSLRGGGGELFF
TRBV19	TRBJ2-1	NA	TRBD2	TGTGCCAGTAGTATTGGACTAGCGGGGGGGCCTGGGGATGAGCAGTTCTTC	CASSIGLAGGPGDEQFF
TRBV6-6	TRBJ2-7	once	NA	TGTGCCAGCAGTTACTGGAGGGGACCGGGGGAATACGAGCAGTACTTC	CASSYWRGPGEYEQYF